These T cell receptor beta chains were read from a single sample in a study of CD8 T cells in Susac syndrome. Each CDR3 protein gets one entry after TCRdb re-called the immunoSEQ multiplex PCR reads with MiXCR. Among about 76,000 distinct CDR3 sequences listed, over 85% were seen once. Sequenced material: CD8+ T cells from PBMCs. Receptor source: a human donor with Susac syndrome. The CDR3 runs from the conserved cysteine through the conserved F or W. D genes are given only for firm matches. Clone size is shown for a subset of rows, as once, few, many or a class of expanded clone.

clone_size: .
v_call: TRBV20-1
d_call: .
j_call: TRBJ1-5
cdr3_length: 16
cdr3_aa: CSARAPGVDSNQPQHF
cdr3_nt: TGCAGTGCTAGAGCCCCGGGCGTAGATAGCAATCAGCCCCAGCATTTT

clone_size: .
v_call: TRBV4-3
d_call: .
j_call: TRBJ2-1
cdr3_length: 13
cdr3_aa: CASSQGLSGEQFF
cdr3_nt: TGCGCCAGCAGCCAAGGATTATCGGGTGAGCAGTTCTTC

clone_size: .
v_call: TRBV28
d_call: .
j_call: TRBJ2-7
cdr3_length: 15
cdr3_aa: CASSLTVNRPYEQYF
cdr3_nt: TGTGCCAGCAGTTTAACTGTAAATCGGCCCTACGAGCAGTACTTC

clone_size: .
v_call: TRBV6-2/TRBV6-3
d_call: .
j_call: TRBJ2-4
cdr3_length: 17
cdr3_aa: CASRTSGDPGAKNIQYF
cdr3_nt: TGTGCCAGCAGGACTTCTGGGGACCCCGGGGCCAAAAACATTCAGTACTTC

clone_size: .
v_call: TRBV4-1
d_call: TRBD2
j_call: TRBJ2-1
cdr3_length: 15
cdr3_aa: CASSLGTSGANEQFF
cdr3_nt: TGCGCCAGCAGCCTCGGGACTAGCGGGGCCAATGAGCAGTTCTTC

clone_size: .
v_call: TRBV28
d_call: TRBD1
j_call: TRBJ2-7
cdr3_length: 15
cdr3_aa: CASSPDGTVIDEQYF
cdr3_nt: TGTGCCAGCAGCCCAGACGGGACAGTTATCGACGAGCAGTACTTC

clone_size: .
v_call: TRBV30
d_call: .
j_call: TRBJ1-2
cdr3_length: 12
cdr3_aa: CACTIGVYGYTF
cdr3_nt: TGTGCCTGTACTATAGGGGTGTATGGCTACACCTTC

clone_size: .
v_call: TRBV11-2
d_call: .
j_call: TRBJ2-2
cdr3_length: 15
cdr3_aa: CASSLMSQRTGELFF
cdr3_nt: TGTGCCAGCAGCTTAATGAGTCAACGGACCGGGGAGCTGTTTTTT

clone_size: .
v_call: TRBV6-1
d_call: .
j_call: TRBJ1-2
cdr3_length: 14
cdr3_aa: CASSNLTDNYGYTF
cdr3_nt: TGTGCCAGCAGTAACCTGACAGATAACTATGGCTACACCTTC

clone_size: .
v_call: TRBV5-1
d_call: TRBD1
j_call: TRBJ1-1
cdr3_length: 14
cdr3_aa: CASSLAAGGTEAFF
cdr3_nt: TGCGCCAGCAGCTTGGCCGCAGGGGGCACTGAAGCTTTCTTT

clone_size: .
v_call: TRBV10-2
d_call: TRBD2
j_call: TRBJ2-2
cdr3_length: 18
cdr3_aa: CASSETGLAGANTGELFF
cdr3_nt: TGCGCCAGCAGTGAGACTGGGTTAGCGGGAGCGAACACCGGGGAGCTGTTTTTT

clone_size: .
v_call: TRBV13
d_call: .
j_call: TRBJ2-7
cdr3_length: 16
cdr3_aa: CASSLGLRLSSYEQYF
cdr3_nt: TGTGCCAGCAGCTTAGGCCTCAGACTGAGCTCCTACGAGCAGTACTTC

clone_size: .
v_call: TRBV20-1
d_call: .
j_call: TRBJ1-2
cdr3_length: 16
cdr3_aa: CSARDFRAGYNYGYTF
cdr3_nt: TGCAGTGCTAGAGATTTCAGGGCAGGGTATAACTATGGCTACACCTTC

clone_size: .
v_call: TRBV6-1
d_call: .
j_call: TRBJ1-1
cdr3_length: 14
cdr3_aa: CASSDIPSLESAFF
cdr3_nt: TGTGCCAGCAGTGATATTCCCAGCTTAGAGTCAGCTTTCTTT

clone_size: .
v_call: TRBV9
d_call: .
j_call: TRBJ2-7
cdr3_length: 15
cdr3_aa: CASSLWAGNSYEQYF
cdr3_nt: TGTGCCAGCAGCCTCTGGGCGGGGAACTCCTACGAGCAGTACTTC

clone_size: .
v_call: TRBV9
d_call: .
j_call: TRBJ2-3
cdr3_length: 15
cdr3_aa: CASSPYREPTDTQYF
cdr3_nt: TGTGCCAGCAGCCCATACAGGGAGCCCACAGATACGCAGTATTTT

clone_size: .
v_call: TRBV2
d_call: TRBD1
j_call: TRBJ1-2
cdr3_length: 17
cdr3_aa: CASIPGTESSTNYGYTF
cdr3_nt: TGTGCCAGCATCCCAGGGACAGAATCGTCCACTAACTATGGCTACACCTTC

clone_size: .
v_call: TRBV28
d_call: TRBD2
j_call: TRBJ2-7
cdr3_length: 13
cdr3_aa: CASRLAGNYEQYF
cdr3_nt: TGTGCCAGCAGACTAGCGGGAAACTACGAGCAGTACTTC

clone_size: .
v_call: TRBV14
d_call: .
j_call: TRBJ2-2
cdr3_length: 14
cdr3_aa: CASSPGRGTGELFF
cdr3_nt: TGTGCCAGCTCGCCGGGTCGGGGCACCGGGGAGCTGTTTTTT

clone_size: .
v_call: TRBV20-1
d_call: TRBD1
j_call: TRBJ2-2
cdr3_length: 14
cdr3_aa: CSATRQGLTGELFF
cdr3_nt: TGCAGTGCTACTCGACAGGGGTTGACCGGGGAGCTGTTTTTT

clone_size: .
v_call: TRBV9
d_call: .
j_call: TRBJ2-2
cdr3_length: 17
cdr3_aa: CASSVGRQGRVTGELFF
cdr3_nt: TGTGCCAGCAGCGTAGGGAGGCAGGGTAGGGTCACCGGGGAGCTGTTTTTT

clone_size: .
v_call: TRBV27
d_call: TRBD2
j_call: TRBJ2-1
cdr3_length: 16
cdr3_aa: CASSFYRTSGSNEQFF
cdr3_nt: TGTGCCAGCAGTTTTTACCGGACTAGCGGGAGTAATGAGCAGTTCTTC

clone_size: once
v_call: TRBV4-2
d_call: .
j_call: TRBJ1-2
cdr3_length: 16
cdr3_aa: CASSQEGAGVYYGYTF
cdr3_nt: TGTGCCAGCAGCCAAGAAGGGGCAGGTGTTTACTATGGCTACACCTTC

clone_size: .
v_call: TRBV4-1
d_call: .
j_call: TRBJ2-7
cdr3_length: 13
cdr3_aa: CASSQLAGYEQYF
cdr3_nt: TGCGCCAGCAGCCAACTCGCAGGGTACGAGCAGTACTTC

clone_size: .
v_call: TRBV30
d_call: .
j_call: TRBJ1-2
cdr3_length: 14
cdr3_aa: CAWSSLDGSAGYTF
cdr3_nt: TGTGCCTGGAGCTCCCTAGATGGCTCCGCTGGCTACACCTTC

clone_size: .
v_call: TRBV20-1
d_call: TRBD1
j_call: TRBJ1-2
cdr3_length: 14
cdr3_aa: CSARRQGRPYGYTF
cdr3_nt: TGCAGTGCTAGACGACAGGGGCGACCCTATGGCTACACCTTC

clone_size: few
v_call: TRBV6-1
d_call: .
j_call: TRBJ2-1
cdr3_length: 11
cdr3_aa: CASSVGNEQFF
cdr3_nt: TGTGCCAGCAGTGTTGGCAATGAGCAGTTCTTC

clone_size: .
v_call: TRBV20-1
d_call: TRBD2
j_call: TRBJ2-7
cdr3_length: 15
cdr3_aa: CSARDRTSGSYEQYF
cdr3_nt: TGCAGTGCTAGAGATCGGACTAGCGGGAGCTACGAGCAGTACTTC

clone_size: once
v_call: TRBV5-4
d_call: .
j_call: TRBJ2-5
cdr3_length: 15
cdr3_aa: CASSPQGPAQETQYF
cdr3_nt: TGTGCCAGCAGCCCCCAGGGGCCAGCACAAGAGACCCAGTACTTC

clone_size: .
v_call: TRBV24-1
d_call: .
j_call: TRBJ2-3
cdr3_length: 15
cdr3_aa: CATSSGGPSTDTQYF
cdr3_nt: TGTGCCACCAGCTCCGGGGGACCGAGCACAGATACGCAGTATTTT

clone_size: .
v_call: TRBV5-1
d_call: .
j_call: TRBJ1-5
cdr3_length: 14
cdr3_aa: CASSPDSGNQPQHF
cdr3_nt: TGCGCCAGCAGCCCGGACAGTGGCAATCAGCCCCAGCATTTT

clone_size: .
v_call: TRBV6-2/TRBV6-3
d_call: .
j_call: TRBJ2-7
cdr3_length: 14
cdr3_aa: CASSYSKGLGEQYF
cdr3_nt: TGTGCCAGCAGTTACTCGAAAGGGCTGGGCGAGCAGTACTTC

clone_size: .
v_call: TRBV6-5
d_call: .
j_call: TRBJ2-2
cdr3_length: 14
cdr3_aa: CASSYGGGTGELFF
cdr3_nt: TGTGCCAGCAGTTACGGTGGGGGTACCGGGGAGCTGTTTTTT

clone_size: .
v_call: TRBV20-1
d_call: TRBD2
j_call: TRBJ2-2
cdr3_length: 17
cdr3_aa: CSASPTSLPSNTGELFF
cdr3_nt: TGCAGTGCTAGCCCGACTAGCCTACCCTCGAACACCGGGGAGCTGTTTTTT

clone_size: few
v_call: TRBV27
d_call: TRBD1
j_call: TRBJ1-1
cdr3_length: 11
cdr3_aa: CASGPGQEAFF
cdr3_nt: TGTGCCAGTGGACCGGGACAGGAAGCTTTCTTT

clone_size: .
v_call: TRBV4-2
d_call: .
j_call: TRBJ1-2
cdr3_length: 14
cdr3_aa: CASSQRGRVSGYTF
cdr3_nt: TGTGCCAGCAGCCAAAGGGGCAGGGTCTCTGGCTACACCTTC

clone_size: .
v_call: TRBV20-1
d_call: TRBD1
j_call: TRBJ2-1
cdr3_length: 16
cdr3_aa: CSASGTGGHMNNEQFF
cdr3_nt: TGCAGTGCTTCCGGGACAGGGGGCCATATGAACAATGAGCAGTTCTTC

clone_size: .
v_call: TRBV29-1
d_call: TRBD2
j_call: TRBJ2-2
cdr3_length: 15
cdr3_aa: CSVEGGGAEYGELFF
cdr3_nt: TGCAGCGTTGAGGGCGGGGGGGCCGAGTACGGGGAGCTGTTTTTT

clone_size: .
v_call: TRBV29-1
d_call: .
j_call: TRBJ2-7
cdr3_length: 14
cdr3_aa: CSVERRGSDYEQYF
cdr3_nt: TGCAGCGTTGAAAGGAGGGGATCTGACTACGAGCAGTACTTC

clone_size: .
v_call: TRBV19
d_call: .
j_call: TRBJ1-1
cdr3_length: 13
cdr3_aa: CASGQGMNTEAFF
cdr3_nt: TGTGCCAGTGGGCAGGGAATGAACACTGAAGCTTTCTTT

clone_size: .
v_call: TRBV18
d_call: .
j_call: TRBJ2-2
cdr3_length: 18
cdr3_aa: CASSPRRLELTNTGELFF
cdr3_nt: TGTGCCAGCTCACCAAGGCGGCTAGAATTGACGAACACCGGGGAGCTGTTTTTT

clone_size: .
v_call: TRBV5-4
d_call: TRBD2
j_call: TRBJ2-3
cdr3_length: 15
cdr3_aa: CASSQTPSGRDTQYF
cdr3_nt: TGTGCCAGCAGCCAGACGCCTAGCGGGAGGGATACGCAGTATTTT

clone_size: .
v_call: TRBV5-4
d_call: .
j_call: TRBJ2-3
cdr3_length: 16
cdr3_aa: CASSLRGGGPTDTQYF
cdr3_nt: TGTGCCAGCAGCCTCAGAGGGGGGGGGCCCACAGATACGCAGTATTTT

clone_size: .
v_call: TRBV3-1
d_call: .
j_call: TRBJ1-6
cdr3_length: 17
cdr3_aa: CASSQGGTSVGDSPLHF
cdr3_nt: TGTGCCAGCAGCCAAGGTGGGACTTCGGTAGGGGATTCACCCCTCCACTTT

clone_size: .
v_call: TRBV11-3
d_call: TRBD2
j_call: TRBJ2-2
cdr3_length: 17
cdr3_aa: CASSPGGALAGAGELFF
cdr3_nt: TGTGCCAGCAGCCCCGGCGGAGCCCTAGCGGGGGCCGGGGAGCTGTTTTTT

clone_size: .
v_call: TRBV6-1
d_call: TRBD1
j_call: TRBJ1-6
cdr3_length: 16
cdr3_aa: CASRDREGSYNSPLHF
cdr3_nt: TGTGCCAGCAGGGACAGGGAGGGATCCTATAATTCACCCCTCCACTTT

clone_size: .
v_call: TRBV5-5
d_call: TRBD1
j_call: TRBJ2-4
cdr3_length: 16
cdr3_aa: CASSKPPGQGKNIQYF
cdr3_nt: TGTGCCAGCAGCAAACCCCCAGGACAGGGCAAAAACATTCAGTACTTC

clone_size: .
v_call: TRBV7-9
d_call: .
j_call: TRBJ1-2
cdr3_length: 14
cdr3_aa: CASSSPVGGSGYTF
cdr3_nt: TGTGCCAGCAGCTCACCAGTGGGAGGGAGCGGCTACACCTTC

clone_size: .
v_call: TRBV27
d_call: .
j_call: TRBJ2-6
cdr3_length: 16
cdr3_aa: CASSLRVGAGANVLTF
cdr3_nt: TGTGCCAGCAGTTTAAGGGTGGGAGCTGGGGCCAACGTCCTGACTTTC

clone_size: .
v_call: TRBV27
d_call: .
j_call: TRBJ2-7
cdr3_length: 16
cdr3_aa: CASSLSVGFLSYEQYF
cdr3_nt: TGTGCCAGCAGTTTATCGGTAGGGTTTTTGTCCTACGAGCAGTACTTC

clone_size: .
v_call: TRBV3-1
d_call: .
j_call: TRBJ2-7
cdr3_length: 14
cdr3_aa: CASSQDQTVNEQYF
cdr3_nt: TGTGCCAGCAGCCAAGATCAGACGGTGAACGAGCAGTACTTC